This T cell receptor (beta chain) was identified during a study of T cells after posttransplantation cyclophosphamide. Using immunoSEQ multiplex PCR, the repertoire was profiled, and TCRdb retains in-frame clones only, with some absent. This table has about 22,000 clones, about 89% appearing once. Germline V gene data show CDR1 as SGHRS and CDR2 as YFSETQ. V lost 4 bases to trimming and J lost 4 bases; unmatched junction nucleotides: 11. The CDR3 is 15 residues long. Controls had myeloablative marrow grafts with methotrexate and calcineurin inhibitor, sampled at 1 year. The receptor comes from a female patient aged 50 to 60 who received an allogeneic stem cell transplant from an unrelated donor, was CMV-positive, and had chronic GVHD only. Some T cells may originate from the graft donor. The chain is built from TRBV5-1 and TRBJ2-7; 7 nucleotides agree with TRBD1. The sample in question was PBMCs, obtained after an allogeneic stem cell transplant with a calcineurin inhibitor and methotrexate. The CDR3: CASSPWTGPPYEQYF. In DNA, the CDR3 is TGCGCCAGCAGCCCCTGGACAGGACCTCCTTACGAGCAGTACTTC.